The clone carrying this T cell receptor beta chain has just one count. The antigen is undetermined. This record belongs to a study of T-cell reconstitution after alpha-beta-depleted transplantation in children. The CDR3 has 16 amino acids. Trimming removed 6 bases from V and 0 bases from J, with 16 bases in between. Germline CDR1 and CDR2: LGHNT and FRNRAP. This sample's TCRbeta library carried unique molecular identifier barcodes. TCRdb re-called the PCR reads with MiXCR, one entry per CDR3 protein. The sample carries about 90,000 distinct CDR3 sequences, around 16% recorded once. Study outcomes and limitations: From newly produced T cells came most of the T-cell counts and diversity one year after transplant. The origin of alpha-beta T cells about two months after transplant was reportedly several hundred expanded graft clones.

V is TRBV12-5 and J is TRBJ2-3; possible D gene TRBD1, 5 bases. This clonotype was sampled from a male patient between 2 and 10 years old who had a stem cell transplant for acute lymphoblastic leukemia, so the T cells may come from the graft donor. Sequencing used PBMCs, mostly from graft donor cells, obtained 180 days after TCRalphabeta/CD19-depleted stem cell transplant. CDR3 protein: CASGRDRIYSTDTQYF. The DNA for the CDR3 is TGTGCTAGTGGCAGAGACAGAATCTATAGCACAGATACGCAGTATTTT.